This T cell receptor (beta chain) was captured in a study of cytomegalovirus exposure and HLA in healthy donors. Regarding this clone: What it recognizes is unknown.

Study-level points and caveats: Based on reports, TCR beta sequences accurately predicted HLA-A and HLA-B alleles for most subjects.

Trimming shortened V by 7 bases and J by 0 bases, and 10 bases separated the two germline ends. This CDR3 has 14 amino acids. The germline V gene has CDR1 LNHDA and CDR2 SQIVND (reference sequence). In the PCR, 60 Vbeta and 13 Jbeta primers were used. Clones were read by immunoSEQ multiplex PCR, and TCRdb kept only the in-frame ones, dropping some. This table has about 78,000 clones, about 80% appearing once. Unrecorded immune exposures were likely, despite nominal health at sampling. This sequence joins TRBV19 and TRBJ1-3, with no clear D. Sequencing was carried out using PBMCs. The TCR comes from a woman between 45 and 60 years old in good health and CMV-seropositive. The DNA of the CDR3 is TGTGCCAGTAATGGCCCGTTCTCTGGAAACACCATATATTTT. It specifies CASNGPFSGNTIYF.